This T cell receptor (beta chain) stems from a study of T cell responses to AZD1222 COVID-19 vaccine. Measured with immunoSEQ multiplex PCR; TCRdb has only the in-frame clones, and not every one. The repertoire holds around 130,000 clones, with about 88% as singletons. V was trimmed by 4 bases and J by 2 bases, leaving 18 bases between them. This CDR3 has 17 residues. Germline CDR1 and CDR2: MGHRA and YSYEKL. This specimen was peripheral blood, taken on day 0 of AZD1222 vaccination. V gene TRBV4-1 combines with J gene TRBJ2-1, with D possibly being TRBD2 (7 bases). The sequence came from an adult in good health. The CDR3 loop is CASSPPPRGPAYNEQFF. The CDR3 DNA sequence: TGCGCCAGCAGCCCTCCCCCGCGGGGGCCGGCCTACAATGAGCAGTTCTTC.